This T cell receptor beta chain was found in a study of identical twins. Overall study results and limits: Conclusions came from cross-sectional statistical analysis, not from following the same donors. Researchers reported weaker excess twin sharing in beta out-of-frame sequences.

TCRdb re-derived calls from the 5' RACE reads in MiXCR, one entry per CDR3 protein. The table shows about 690,000 distinct CDR3 sequences, with around 20% occurring only once. A remark on this clonotype: Its antigen is not identified.

The germline V gene encodes CDR1 LGHDT and CDR2 YNNKEL (reference sequence). V was shortened by 2 bases and J by 10 bases, with 12 bases between the two germline ends. CDR3 size: 13 residues. This same sample was also part of a study on T cells expressing NK-cell markers. This second report adds: Dominant NKG2C+ clonotype frequencies of about 1.0-8% of CD8+ T cells were measured in over 5 donors. Expanded NKG2C+ T cell clones were not confirmed as HCMV-specific.

The clonotype was recovered from a woman younger than 30 in good health. The material sequenced was PBMCs. The chain has TRBV3-1 and TRBJ2-1; D may be TRBD2 (6 bases). The CDR3 loop reads CASSQTRLGEQFF. As DNA, the CDR3 is TGTGCCAGCAGCCAAACTAGACTAGGCGAGCAGTTCTTC.